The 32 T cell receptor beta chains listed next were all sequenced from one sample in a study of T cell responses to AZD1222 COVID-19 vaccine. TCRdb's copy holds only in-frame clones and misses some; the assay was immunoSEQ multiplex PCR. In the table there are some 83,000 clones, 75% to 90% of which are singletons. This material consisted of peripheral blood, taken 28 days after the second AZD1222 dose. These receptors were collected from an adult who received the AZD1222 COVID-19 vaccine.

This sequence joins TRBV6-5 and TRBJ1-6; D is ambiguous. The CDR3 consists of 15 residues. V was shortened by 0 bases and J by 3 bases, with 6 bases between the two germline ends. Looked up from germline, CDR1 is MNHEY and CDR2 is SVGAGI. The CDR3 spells CASSYSNIYNSPLHF. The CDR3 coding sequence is TGTGCCAGCAGTTACTCGAATATCTATAATTCACCCCTCCACTTT.

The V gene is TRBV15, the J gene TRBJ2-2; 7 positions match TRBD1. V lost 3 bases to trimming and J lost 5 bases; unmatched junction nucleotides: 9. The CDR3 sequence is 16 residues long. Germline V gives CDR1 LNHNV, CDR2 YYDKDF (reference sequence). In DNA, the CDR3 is TGTGCCACCAGCAGCCAGGACAGGATAGGTACCGGGGAGCTGTTTTTT. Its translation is CATSSQDRIGTGELFF.

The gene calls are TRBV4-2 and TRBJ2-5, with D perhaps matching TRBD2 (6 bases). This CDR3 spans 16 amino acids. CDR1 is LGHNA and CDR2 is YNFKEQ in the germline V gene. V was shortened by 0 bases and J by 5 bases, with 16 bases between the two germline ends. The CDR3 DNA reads TGTGCCAGCAGCCAAGATAACGGGGCTGGGGGGGAGACCCAGTACTTC. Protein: CASSQDNGAGGETQYF.

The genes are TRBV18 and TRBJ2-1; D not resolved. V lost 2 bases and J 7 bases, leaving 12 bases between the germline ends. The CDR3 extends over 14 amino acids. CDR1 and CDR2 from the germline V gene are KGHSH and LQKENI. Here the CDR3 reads CASSPIGAVNEQFF. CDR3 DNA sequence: TGTGCCAGCTCACCAATTGGTGCCGTGAATGAGCAGTTCTTC.

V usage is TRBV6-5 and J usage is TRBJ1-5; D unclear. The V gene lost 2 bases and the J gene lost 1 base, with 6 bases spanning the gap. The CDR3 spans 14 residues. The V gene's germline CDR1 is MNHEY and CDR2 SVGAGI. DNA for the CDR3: TGTGCCAGCAGTTACGGCGGCAGCAATCAGCCCCAGCATTTT. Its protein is CASSYGGSNQPQHF.

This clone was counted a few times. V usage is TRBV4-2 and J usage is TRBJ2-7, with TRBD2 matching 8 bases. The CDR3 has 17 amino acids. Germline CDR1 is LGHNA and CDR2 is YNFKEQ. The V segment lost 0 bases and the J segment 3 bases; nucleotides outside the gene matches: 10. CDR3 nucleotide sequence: TGTGCCAGCAGCCAAGAAAGGGTATTAGCGGGGCTCTACGAGCAGTACTTC. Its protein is CASSQERVLAGLYEQYF.

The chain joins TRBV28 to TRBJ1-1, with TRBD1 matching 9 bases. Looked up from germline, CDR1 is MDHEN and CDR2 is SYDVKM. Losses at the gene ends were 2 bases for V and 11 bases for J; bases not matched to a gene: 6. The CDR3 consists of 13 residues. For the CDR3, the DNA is TGTGCCAGCAGTTTAACGGGGACAGGGCGGGCTTTCTTT. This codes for CASSLTGTGRAFF.

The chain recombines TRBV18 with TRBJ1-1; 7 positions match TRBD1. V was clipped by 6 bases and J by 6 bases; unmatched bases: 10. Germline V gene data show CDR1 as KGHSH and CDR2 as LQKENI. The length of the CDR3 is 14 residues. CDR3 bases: TGTGCCAGCTCGCCCCAGGGACAGACGGCTGAAGCTTTCTTT. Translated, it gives CASSPQGQTAEAFF.

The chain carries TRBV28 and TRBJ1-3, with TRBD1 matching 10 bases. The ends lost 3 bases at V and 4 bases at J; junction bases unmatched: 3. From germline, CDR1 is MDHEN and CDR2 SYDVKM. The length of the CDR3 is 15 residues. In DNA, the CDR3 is TGTGCCAGCAGTTTTCAGGACAGGGGGGGAAACACCATATATTTT. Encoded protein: CASSFQDRGGNTIYF.

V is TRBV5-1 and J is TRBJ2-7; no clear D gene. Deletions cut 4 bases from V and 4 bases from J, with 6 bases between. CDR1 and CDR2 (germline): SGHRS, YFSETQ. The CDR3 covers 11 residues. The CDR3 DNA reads TGCGCCAGCAGCAACGGTTACGAGCAGTACTTC. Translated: CASSNGYEQYF.

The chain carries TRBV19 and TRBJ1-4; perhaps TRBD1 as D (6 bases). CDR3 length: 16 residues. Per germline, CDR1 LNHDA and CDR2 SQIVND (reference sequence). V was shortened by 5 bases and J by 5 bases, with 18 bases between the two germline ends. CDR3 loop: CASSPRGQTLNEKLFF. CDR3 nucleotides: TGTGCCAGTAGTCCGCGAGGACAGACGTTAAATGAAAAACTGTTTTTT.

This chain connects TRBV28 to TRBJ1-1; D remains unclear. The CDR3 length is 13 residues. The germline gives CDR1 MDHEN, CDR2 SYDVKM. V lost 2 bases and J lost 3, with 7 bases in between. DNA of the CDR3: TGTGCCAGCAGTTTACCGCAGCACACTGAAGCTTTCTTT. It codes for CASSLPQHTEAFF. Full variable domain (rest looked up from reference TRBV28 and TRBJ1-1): DVKVTQSSRYLVKRTGEKVFLECVQDMDHENMFWYRQDPGLGLRLIYFSYDVKMKEKGDIPEGYSVSREKKERFSLILESASTNQTSMYLCASSLPQHTEAFFGQGTRLTVV.

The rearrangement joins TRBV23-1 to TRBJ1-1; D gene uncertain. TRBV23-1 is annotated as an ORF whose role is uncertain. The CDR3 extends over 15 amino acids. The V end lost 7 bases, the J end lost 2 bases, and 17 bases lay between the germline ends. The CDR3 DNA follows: TGCGCCAGCAATTCAGCGGTCCAGGTTAACACTGAAGCTTTCTTT. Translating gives CASNSAVQVNTEAFF.

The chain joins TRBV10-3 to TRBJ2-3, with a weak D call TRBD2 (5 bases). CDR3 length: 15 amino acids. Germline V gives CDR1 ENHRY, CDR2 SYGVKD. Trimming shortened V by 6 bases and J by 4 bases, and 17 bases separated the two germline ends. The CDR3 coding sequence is TGTGCCATCAGAGTAGGGCTAGCAGAGGCAGATACGCAGTATTTT. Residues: CAIRVGLAEADTQYF.

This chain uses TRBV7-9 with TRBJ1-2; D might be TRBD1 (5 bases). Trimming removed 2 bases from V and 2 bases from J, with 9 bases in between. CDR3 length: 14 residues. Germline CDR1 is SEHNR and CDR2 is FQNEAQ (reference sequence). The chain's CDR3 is CASSLQGRNYGYTF. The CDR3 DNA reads TGTGCCAGCAGCTTACAGGGACGGAACTATGGCTACACCTTC.

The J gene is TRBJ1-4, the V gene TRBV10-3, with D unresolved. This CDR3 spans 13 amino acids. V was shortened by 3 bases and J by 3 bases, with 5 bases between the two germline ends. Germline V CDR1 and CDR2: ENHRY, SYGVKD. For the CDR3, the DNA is TGTGCCATCAGTGATTTGGCTAATGAAAAACTGTTTTTT. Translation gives CAISDLANEKLFF.

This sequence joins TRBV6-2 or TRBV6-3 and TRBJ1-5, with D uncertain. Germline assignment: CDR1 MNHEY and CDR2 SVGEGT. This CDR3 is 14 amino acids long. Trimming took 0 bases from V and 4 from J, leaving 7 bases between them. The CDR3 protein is CASSYSTQNQPQHF. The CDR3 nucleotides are TGTGCCAGCAGTTACTCAACACAGAATCAGCCCCAGCATTTT.

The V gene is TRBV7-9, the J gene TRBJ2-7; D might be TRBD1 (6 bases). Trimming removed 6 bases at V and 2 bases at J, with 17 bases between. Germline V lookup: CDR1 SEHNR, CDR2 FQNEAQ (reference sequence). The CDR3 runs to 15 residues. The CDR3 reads CASSRILDRTYEQYF. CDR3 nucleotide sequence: TGTGCCAGCAGTAGGATATTGGACAGAACCTACGAGCAGTACTTC.

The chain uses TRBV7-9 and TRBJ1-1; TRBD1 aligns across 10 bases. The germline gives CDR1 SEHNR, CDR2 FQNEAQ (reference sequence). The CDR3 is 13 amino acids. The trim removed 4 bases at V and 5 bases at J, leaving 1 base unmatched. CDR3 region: CASSWDRGTEAFF. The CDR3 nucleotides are TGTGCCAGCAGCTGGGACAGGGGAACTGAAGCTTTCTTT.

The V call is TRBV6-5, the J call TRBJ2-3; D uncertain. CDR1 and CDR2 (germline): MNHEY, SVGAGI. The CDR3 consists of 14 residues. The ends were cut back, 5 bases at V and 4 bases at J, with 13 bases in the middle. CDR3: CASSLTGWPDTQYF. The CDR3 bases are TGTGCCAGCAGTCTAACCGGGTGGCCAGATACGCAGTATTTT.

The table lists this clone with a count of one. The CDR3 is CASSLAGQNTEAFF. The CDR3 coding sequence is TGTGCCAGCAGCTTAGCAGGGCAGAACACTGAAGCTTTCTTT. This chain connects TRBV7-3 to TRBJ1-1; a possible D gene is TRBD1 (5 bases). V lost 2 bases, J lost 1 base, and 8 bases lay in between. Germline lookup yields CDR1 SGHTA and CDR2 FQGTGA. This CDR3 contains 14 residues. The whole variable domain, filled in from reference TRBV7-3 and TRBJ1-1, reads GAGVSQTPSNKVTEKGKYVELRCDPISGHTALYWYRQSLGQGPEFLIYFQGTGAADDSGLPNDRFFAVRPEGSVSTLKIQRTERGDSAVYLCASSLAGQNTEAFFGQGTRLTVV.

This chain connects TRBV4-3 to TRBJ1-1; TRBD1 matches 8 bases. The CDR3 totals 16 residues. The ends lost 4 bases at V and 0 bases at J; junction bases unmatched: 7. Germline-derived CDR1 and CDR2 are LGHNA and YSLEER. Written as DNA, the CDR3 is TGCGCCAGCAGCCCCACAGGGGGGGCAATGAACACTGAAGCTTTCTTT. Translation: CASSPTGGAMNTEAFF.

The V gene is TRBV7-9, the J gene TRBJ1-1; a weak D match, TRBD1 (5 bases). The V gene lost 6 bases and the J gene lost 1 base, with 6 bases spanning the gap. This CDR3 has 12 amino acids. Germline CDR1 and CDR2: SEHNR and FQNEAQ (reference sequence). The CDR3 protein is CASSQGNTEAFF. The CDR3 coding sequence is TGTGCCAGCAGTCAGGGGAACACTGAAGCTTTCTTT.

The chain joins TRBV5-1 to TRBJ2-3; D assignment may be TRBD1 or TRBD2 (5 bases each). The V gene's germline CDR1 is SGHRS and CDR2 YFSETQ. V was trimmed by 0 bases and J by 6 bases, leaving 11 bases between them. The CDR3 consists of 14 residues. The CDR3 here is CASSLARDPDTQYF. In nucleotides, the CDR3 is TGCGCCAGCAGCTTGGCTAGGGACCCTGATACGCAGTATTTT. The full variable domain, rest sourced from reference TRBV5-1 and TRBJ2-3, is KAGVTQTPRYLIKTRGQQVTLSCSPISGHRSVSWYQQTPGQGLQFLFEYFSETQRNKGNFPGRFSGRQFSNSRSEMNVSTLELGDSALYLCASSLARDPDTQYFGPGTRLTVL.

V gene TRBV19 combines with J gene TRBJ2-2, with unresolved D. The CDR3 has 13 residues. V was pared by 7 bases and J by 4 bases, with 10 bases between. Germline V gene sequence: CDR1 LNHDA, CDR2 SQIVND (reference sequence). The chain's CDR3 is CASTLSGTGELFF. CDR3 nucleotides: TGTGCCAGTACCCTATCTGGCACCGGGGAGCTGTTTTTT.

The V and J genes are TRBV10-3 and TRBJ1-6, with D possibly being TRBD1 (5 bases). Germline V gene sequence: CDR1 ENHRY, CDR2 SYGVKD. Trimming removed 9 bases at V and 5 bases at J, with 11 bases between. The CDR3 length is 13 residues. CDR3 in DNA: TGTGCCATAGCACAGGCCAATAATTCACCCCTCCACTTT. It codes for CAIAQANNSPLHF.

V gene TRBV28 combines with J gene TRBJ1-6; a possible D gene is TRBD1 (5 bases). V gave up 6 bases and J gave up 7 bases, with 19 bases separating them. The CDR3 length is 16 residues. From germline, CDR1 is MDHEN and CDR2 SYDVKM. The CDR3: CASSPGGALWNSPLHF. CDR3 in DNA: TGTGCCAGCAGCCCCGGGGGAGCCCTATGGAATTCACCCCTCCACTTT.

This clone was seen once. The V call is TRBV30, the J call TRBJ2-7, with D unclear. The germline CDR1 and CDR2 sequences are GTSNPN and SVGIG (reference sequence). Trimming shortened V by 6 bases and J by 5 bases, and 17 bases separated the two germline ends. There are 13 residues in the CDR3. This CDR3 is CACSRWGSDEQYF. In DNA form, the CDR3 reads TGTGCCTGCTCCCGCTGGGGATCGGACGAGCAGTACTTC.

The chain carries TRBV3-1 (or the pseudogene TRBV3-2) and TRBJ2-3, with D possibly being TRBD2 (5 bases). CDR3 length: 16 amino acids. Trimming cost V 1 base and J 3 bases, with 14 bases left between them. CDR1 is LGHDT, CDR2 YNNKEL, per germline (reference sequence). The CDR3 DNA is TGTGCCAGCAGCCAAGGGTTAACTAGTTTGACAGATACGCAGTATTTT. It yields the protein CASSQGLTSLTDTQYF.

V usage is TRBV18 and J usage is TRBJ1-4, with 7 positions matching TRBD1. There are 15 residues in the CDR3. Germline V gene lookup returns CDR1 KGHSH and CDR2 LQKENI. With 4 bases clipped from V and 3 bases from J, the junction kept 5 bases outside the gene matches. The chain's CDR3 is CASSQGAMANEKLFF. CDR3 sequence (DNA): TGTGCCAGCTCACAGGGGGCTATGGCTAATGAAAAACTGTTTTTT. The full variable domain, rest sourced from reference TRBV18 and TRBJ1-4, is NAGVMQNPRHLVRRRGQEARLRCSPMKGHSHVYWYRQLPEEGLKFMVYLQKENIIDESGMPKERFSAEFPKEGPSILRIQQVVRGDSAAYFCASSQGAMANEKLFFGSGTQLSVL.

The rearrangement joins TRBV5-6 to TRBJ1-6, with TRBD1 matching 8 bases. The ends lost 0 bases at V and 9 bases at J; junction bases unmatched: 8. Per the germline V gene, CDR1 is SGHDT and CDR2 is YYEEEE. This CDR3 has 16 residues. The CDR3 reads CASSLVGQGDGSPLHF. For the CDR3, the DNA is TGTGCCAGCAGCTTGGTAGGACAGGGCGATGGTTCACCCCTCCACTTT.

The CDR3 loop reads CASRPTGMSNQPQHF. The CDR3 DNA follows: TGTGCCAGCAGGCCGACAGGGATGAGCAATCAGCCCCAGCATTTT. The chain employs TRBV27 and TRBJ1-5; 7 nucleotides line up with TRBD1. The CDR3 spans 15 residues. Trimming removed 6 bases from V and 1 base from J; junction bases left unmatched: 6. Looked up from germline, CDR1 is MNHEY and CDR2 is SMNVEV (reference sequence).